The 21 T cell receptor beta chains in this list originate from one sample, sequenced in a study of beta chain features in type 1 diabetes. Which antigens these TCRs recognize remains unknown. Study-wide results and limits: Shortening that was moderate but significant affected the TCRB CDR3s of Type 1 diabetes patients in all four CD4+ subsets.

TCRB transcripts that were expressed got sequenced, as all of the isolated RNA had been reverse transcribed. Sequenced by immunoSEQ multiplex PCR; TCRdb stores in-frame clones only, minus some. The sample lists 300,000 to 350,000 clones, approximately 13% occurring once. Specimen: naive CD4+ T cells from blood. Every receptor here comes from a woman under 30 with type 1 diabetes.

This sequence joins TRBV6-1 and TRBJ2-7, with TRBD2 identical over 8 bases. The CDR3 runs 13 residues. V trimming: 4 bases; J trimming: 3 bases; junction bases outside the gene matches: 2. The germline V gene has CDR1 MNHNS and CDR2 SASEGT. CDR3: CASSVLAGYEQYF. CDR3 in DNA: TGTGCCAGCAGTGTGCTAGCGGGCTACGAGCAGTACTTC.

This chain connects TRBV15 to TRBJ1-2; D is ambiguous. Trimming took off 0 bases at V and 7 bases at J, with 12 bases between the two ends. Germline lookup yields CDR1 LNHNV and CDR2 YYDKDF (reference sequence). This CDR3 region has 14 residues. The CDR3 here is CATSREAREGGYTF. CDR3 nucleotides: TGTGCCACCAGCAGAGAGGCGCGGGAGGGTGGCTACACCTTC.

This clone was recorded a few times. The rearrangement joins TRBV4-1 to TRBJ2-7; 7 bases fit TRBD1. The CDR3 is 14 amino acids. Germline loops: CDR1 MGHRA, CDR2 YSYEKL. V dropped 4 bases and J dropped 6; count of bases not matched to a gene: 9. The CDR3, as DNA: TGCGCCAGCAGCCCTCTTCTACAGGGGCTCGAGCAGTACTTC. It specifies CASSPLLQGLEQYF.

This clone was picked up a small number of times. This rearrangement joins TRBV9 to TRBJ2-2; D call uncertain. Trimming shortened V by 0 bases and J by 0 bases, and 3 bases separated the two germline ends. Germline V gives CDR1 SGDLS, CDR2 YYNGEE. This CDR3 comprises 14 residues. The CDR3 protein is CASSVVTNTGELFF. In DNA form, the CDR3 reads TGTGCCAGCAGCGTAGTAACGAACACCGGGGAGCTGTTTTTT.

The chain's CDR3 is CASGYGRTDTGELFF. CDR3 in DNA: TGTGCCAGCGGTTACGGGAGAACGGACACCGGGGAGCTGTTTTTT. The chain has TRBV7-3 and TRBJ2-2, with a tentative D call TRBD2 (6 bases). The length of the CDR3 is 15 residues. Trimming cost V 8 bases and J 3 bases, with 16 bases left between them. Germline loops: CDR1 SGHTA, CDR2 FQGTGA.

This clone has just a few counts. This chain uses TRBV28 with TRBJ2-7, with TRBD2 matching over 12 bases. The CDR3 loop spans 16 amino acids. V lost 4 bases to trimming and J lost 1 base; unmatched junction nucleotides: 5. Germline CDR1 MDHEN, CDR2 SYDVKM. CDR3 loop: CASSSPGLAGSYEQYF. CDR3 DNA: TGTGCCAGCAGTTCTCCGGGACTAGCGGGTTCCTACGAGCAGTACTTC.

This clone appeared a few times. The J gene is TRBJ2-5, the V gene TRBV7-9; TRBD2 matches at 8 bases. J was trimmed by 4 bases and V by 6 bases; bases with no gene match: 13. Germline V gene lookup returns CDR1 SEHNR and CDR2 FQNEAQ (reference sequence). The CDR3 spans 16 residues. The CDR3 is CASSRMPGGLAETQYF. In DNA, the CDR3 is TGTGCCAGCAGTCGTATGCCAGGAGGACTAGCAGAGACCCAGTACTTC. The full variable domain, in which reference TRBV7-9 and TRBJ2-5 provide the parts outside the CDR3, is DTGVSQNPRHKITKRGQNVTFRCDPISEHNRLYWYRQTLGQGPEFLTYFQNEAQLEKSRLLSDRFSAERPKGSFSTLEIQRTEQGDSAMYLCASSRMPGGLAETQYFGPGTRLLVL.

This clone was detected only a few times. V and J are TRBV19 and TRBJ1-2; no clear D gene. V was clipped by 3 bases and J by 4 bases, with 9 bases between them. The CDR3 has 13 residues. Germline CDR1 and CDR2: LNHDA and SQIVND (reference sequence). CDR3 nucleotides: TGTGCCAGTAGTATGGTAGTTACCTATGGCTACACCTTC. Its translation: CASSMVVTYGYTF.

This rearrangement joins TRBV6-6 to TRBJ1-1; 7 bases are shared with TRBD1. The junction had 4 bases not matched to a gene; V was cut back by 5 bases and J by 4 bases. This CDR3 comprises 13 residues. Germline V CDR1 and CDR2: MNHNY, SVGAGI (reference sequence). The CDR3 reads CASSNRGPTEAFF. The CDR3 DNA reads TGTGCCAGCAGTAACAGGGGACCCACTGAAGCTTTCTTT.

This chain uses TRBV11-2 with TRBJ2-7; 15 bases are shared with TRBD2. Trimming removed 5 bases from V and 6 bases from J; junction bases left unmatched: 2. Germline V gene sequence: CDR1 SGHAT, CDR2 FQNNGV. The CDR3 extends over 14 amino acids. The CDR3 protein is CASSRGLAGGEQYV. CDR3 sequence (DNA): TGTGCCAGCAGCCGGGGACTAGCGGGAGGCGAGCAGTACGTC.

This clone was counted a few times. V and J are TRBV5-1 and TRBJ2-1, with D possibly being TRBD2 (6 bases). Germline V lookup: CDR1 SGHRS, CDR2 YFSETQ. V lost 3 bases, J lost 8 bases, and 15 bases lay in between. CDR3 length: 14 amino acids. The CDR3 loop is CASSWVGRGDEQFF. CDR3 DNA: TGCGCCAGCAGCTGGGTCGGGAGAGGGGATGAGCAGTTCTTC.

The chain employs TRBV11-2 and TRBJ2-7; D gene uncertain. The germline V and J ends were trimmed by 5 bases and 6 bases, with 17 bases remaining between them. The CDR3 spans 14 residues. Per the germline V gene, CDR1 is SGHAT and CDR2 is FQNNGV. Written as DNA, the CDR3 is TGTGCCAGCAGCAACCAAATGCAGGCTGGCGAGCAGTACGTC. Protein: CASSNQMQAGEQYV.

This clone was seen a handful of times. V usage is TRBV6-5 and J usage is TRBJ1-5, with TRBD1 matching 10 bases. Germline V gene data show CDR1 as MNHEY and CDR2 as SVGAGI. J lost 4 bases, V lost 6 bases, and 3 bases had no gene match. This CDR3 is 14 amino acids long. The CDR3 sequence is CASSRTGGNQPQHF. CDR3 nucleotides: TGTGCCAGCAGCCGGACAGGGGGTAATCAGCCCCAGCATTTT.

This clone occurred a few times. The chain recombines TRBV18 with TRBJ2-3; 7 bases map to TRBD1. The V and J ends lost 2 bases and 2 bases, in that order; junction bases with no gene match: 7. This CDR3 has 16 residues. Germline V gives CDR1 KGHSH, CDR2 LQKENI. CDR3 loop: CASSPNDQGDTDTQYF. The CDR3 DNA is TGTGCCAGCTCACCAAACGATCAGGGGGACACAGATACGCAGTATTTT.

The J gene is TRBJ2-2, the V gene TRBV7-8; D gene uncertain. CDR1 and CDR2 from the germline V gene are SGHVS and FQNEAQ. The CDR3 is 12 residues long. The ends were cut back, 5 bases at V and 7 bases at J, with 8 bases in the middle. The CDR3 coding sequence is TGTGCCAGCAGCCCTACGCACGGGGAGCTGTTTTTT. Its protein is CASSPTHGELFF.

On this clone: Other DNA sequences in this specimen translate into the identical CDR3. The chain employs TRBV7-9 and TRBJ2-5; tentative D call: TRBD2 (6 bases). Trimming took 0 bases from V and 5 from J, leaving 10 bases between them. The germline gives CDR1 SEHNR, CDR2 FQNEAQ (reference sequence). This CDR3 comprises 14 residues. CDR3 amino acids: CASSLAGGGETQYF. The DNA of the CDR3 is TGTGCCAGCAGCTTAGCAGGTGGGGGGGAGACCCAGTACTTC.

This clone was found a few times. The chain links TRBV30 to TRBJ2-2, with a possible D match to TRBD2 (6 bases). Germline values: CDR1 GTSNPN, CDR2 SVGIG (reference sequence). The ends were cut back, 5 bases at V and 4 bases at J, with 14 bases in the middle. CDR3 length equals 14 residues. Here the CDR3 DNA reads TGTGCCTGGCGCGGGGTAGTGGTCACCGGGGAGCTGTTTTTT. Residues: CAWRGVVVTGELFF.

This sequence joins TRBV6-6 and TRBJ2-5, with 11 positions matching TRBD2. Germline V gene lookup returns CDR1 MNHNY and CDR2 SVGAGI (reference sequence). This CDR3 is 14 amino acids long. Trimming took 7 bases from V and 5 from J; bases not matched to a gene: 6. CDR3 amino acids: CASKISGRAETQYF. CDR3 sequence (DNA): TGTGCCAGCAAAATTAGCGGGAGGGCGGAGACCCAGTACTTC.

The chain couples TRBV28 to TRBJ1-2, with D possibly TRBD1 on 6 matching bases. Trimming cost V 2 bases and J 4 bases, with 17 bases left between them. The CDR3 runs 16 residues. Germline assignment: CDR1 MDHEN and CDR2 SYDVKM. CDR3 protein: CASSLGWQGLGYGYTF. The CDR3 region has the DNA TGTGCCAGCAGTTTAGGGTGGCAGGGGTTGGGCTATGGCTACACCTTC.

This clone was detected a few times. The sample has other DNA sequences that encode this CDR3 too. The chain recombines TRBV10-3 with TRBJ1-1; D perhaps matches TRBD1 (5 bases). Trimming cost V 3 bases and J 2 bases, with 7 bases left between them. CDR3 size: 13 residues. Per germline, CDR1 ENHRY and CDR2 SYGVKD. The CDR3: CAISDRENTEAFF. CDR3 in DNA: TGTGCCATCAGTGACAGGGAAAACACTGAAGCTTTCTTT.

This clone was counted only a few times. The chain carries TRBV28 and TRBJ2-5; D gene ambiguous. Trimming removed 2 bases at V and 2 bases at J, with 6 bases between. The CDR3 extends over 13 amino acids. Germline assignment: CDR1 MDHEN and CDR2 SYDVKM. DNA of the CDR3: TGTGCCAGCAGTTTACCTATACAAGAGACCCAGTACTTC. This sequence encodes CASSLPIQETQYF.